This passage covers 23 T cell receptor beta chains from one sample sequenced in a study of identical twins. Each CDR3 protein gets one entry after TCRdb re-called the 5' RACE reads with MiXCR. This sample has 210,000 or so distinct CDR3 sequences, with 15% to 20% found just once. This sample also appeared in a second study, on T cells expressing NK-cell markers.

Sequenced material: CD8+ T cells sorted from blood. The origin of the receptors is a woman aged 18-29 years in good health.

The CDR3 reads CSVAGQGSEQYF. The CDR3 nucleotides are TGCAGCGTTGCGGGACAGGGCTCCGAGCAGTACTTC. The chain employs TRBV29-1 and TRBJ2-7; TRBD1 matches at 9 bases. This CDR3 is 12 amino acids long. V lost 4 bases, J lost 6 bases, and 4 bases stayed unmatched. Looked up from germline, CDR1 is SQVTM and CDR2 is ANQGSEA.

This clonotype was seen a few times. The genes are TRBV27 and TRBJ2-3, with D uncertain. Deletions cut 5 bases from V and 1 base from J, with 13 bases between. Germline V gene lookup returns CDR1 MNHEY and CDR2 SMNVEV (reference sequence). The CDR3 totals 15 residues. The CDR3 DNA reads TGTGCCAGCAGTGAGTCTCAGATCCGCACAGATACGCAGTATTTT. Protein product: CASSESQIRTDTQYF.

This clonotype has more than one count but fewer than ten. The chain joins TRBV4-3 to TRBJ1-5, with D possibly matching TRBD1 (5 bases). This CDR3 is built from 15 residues. Germline V lookup: CDR1 LGHNA, CDR2 YSLEER. Trimming cost V 3 bases and J 6 bases, with 15 bases left between them. For the CDR3, the DNA is TGCGCCAGCAGCCAGGCGTCCGGGGGAGGTCAGCCCCAGCATTTT. Its translation is CASSQASGGGQPQHF.

The chain is built from TRBV7-1 and TRBJ1-4; D not certain. TRBV7-1 is noted as an ORF with a role that remains uncertain. Trimming stripped 5 bases from V and 12 bases from J, with 7 bases between. CDR3 length equals 10 residues. The CDR3 DNA reads TGTGCCAGCAGCCAGACTCAACTGTTTTTT. Translation gives CASSQTQLFF.

The sample holds a few counts of this clonotype. The chain links TRBV9 to TRBJ1-1, with D possibly being TRBD1 (5 bases). There are 15 residues in the CDR3. V lost 0 bases, J lost 3 bases, and 12 bases lay in between. The germline gives CDR1 SGDLS, CDR2 YYNGEE. This chain's CDR3 is CASSVADRPYTEAFF. The CDR3 nucleotides read TGTGCCAGCAGCGTAGCCGACAGACCCTACACTGAAGCTTTCTTT.

The V gene is TRBV29-1, the J gene TRBJ2-3; possible D gene TRBD2, 5 bases. The germline gives CDR1 SQVTM, CDR2 ANQGSEA. This CDR3 is built from 12 residues. Trimming took off 4 bases at V and 4 bases at J, with 9 bases between the two ends. DNA for the CDR3: TGCAGCGTTGTTCCTAGCCCAGATACGCAGTATTTT. Translating it yields CSVVPSPDTQYF.

This clonotype occurred a few times. The chain has TRBV5-1 and TRBJ1-2; D ambiguous. CDR1 SGHRS and CDR2 YFSETQ come from the germline V gene. The CDR3 covers 12 residues. V shed 5 bases and J shed 0 bases, with 5 bases lying between them. CDR3 residues: CASRNSNYGYTF. The CDR3 bases are TGCGCCAGCAGAAATTCTAACTATGGCTACACCTTC.

V gene TRBV7-3 combines with J gene TRBJ1-2; TRBD1 might be the D (5 bases). The germline gives CDR1 SGHTA, CDR2 FQGTGA. This CDR3 is 13 amino acids long. Trimming removed 2 bases from V and 7 bases from J, with 11 bases in between. The CDR3 here is CASSLALGAGYTF. In DNA, the CDR3 is TGTGCCAGCAGCTTAGCTCTCGGGGCTGGCTACACCTTC.

This clonotype was recorded many times. This sequence joins TRBV5-6 and TRBJ2-7; D is perhaps TRBD1 (6 bases). The V end was cut by 2 bases, the J end by 5 bases, with 14 bases between. CDR1 SGHDT and CDR2 YYEEEE come from the germline V gene. The CDR3 is made up of 14 amino acids. The CDR3 reads CASSFGRGRNEQYF. The CDR3, as DNA: TGTGCCAGCAGCTTCGGCAGGGGAAGGAACGAGCAGTACTTC.

This clonotype was seen more than once but under ten times. The chain combines TRBV11-2 with TRBJ2-5; D is undetermined. Germline lookup yields CDR1 SGHAT and CDR2 FQNNGV. The CDR3 extends over 13 amino acids. Trimming removed 5 bases from V and 3 bases from J, with 10 bases in between. As DNA, the CDR3 is TGTGCCAGCAGCCTGAGAGGAAAAGAGACCCAGTACTTC. It translates to CASSLRGKETQYF.

This clonotype came up a few times. The CDR3 DNA reads TGTGCCAGCAGTAACTCAGTCAAGCGGGAGAATTCCTACAATGAGCAGTTCTTC. This codes for CASSNSVKRENSYNEQFF. The chain combines TRBV9 with TRBJ2-1; 8 bases are a match to TRBD2. Germline V gene lookup returns CDR1 SGDLS and CDR2 YYNGEE. The CDR3 sequence is 18 residues long. The V segment lost 5 bases and the J segment 1 base; nucleotides outside the gene matches: 14. The whole variable domain, filled in from reference TRBV9 and TRBJ2-1, reads DSGVTQTPKHLITATGQRVTLRCSPRSGDLSVYWYQQSLDQGLQFLIQYYNGEERAKGNILERFSAQQFPDLHSELNLSSLELGDSALYFCASSNSVKRENSYNEQFFGPGTRLTVL.

The J gene is TRBJ1-1, the V gene TRBV10-2, with no clear D. CDR1 is WSHSY, CDR2 SAAADI, per germline. Trimming pared 2 bases from V and 2 bases from J, leaving 0 bases between. The CDR3 extends over 11 amino acids. The CDR3 loop is CASSENTEAFF. The CDR3 DNA reads as TGCGCCAGCAGTGAGAACACTGAAGCTTTCTTT.

This clonotype turned up a few times. V and J are TRBV9 and TRBJ2-3; D perhaps matches TRBD2 (5 bases). The V and J ends lost 6 bases and 6 bases respectively, with 17 bases between them. Germline V gene lookup returns CDR1 SGDLS and CDR2 YYNGEE. The CDR3 totals 14 residues. CDR3 DNA: TGTGCCAGCACCATCGGAGGATCATTGGATACGCAGTATTTT. Protein product: CASTIGGSLDTQYF.

This clonotype was seen a handful of times. This chain joins TRBV29-1 and TRBJ2-2; 7 nucleotides line up with TRBD1. Trimming at V came to 6 bases and at J to 3 bases, leaving 10 bases not matched to a gene. The germline CDR1 and CDR2 sequences are SQVTM and ANQGSEA. CDR3 size: 15 residues. CDR3 loop: CSVSEQGWDTGELFF. CDR3 nucleotides: TGCAGCGTCAGCGAACAGGGGTGGGACACCGGGGAGCTGTTTTTT.

This clonotype was seen a single time. The rearrangement uses TRBV6-2 or TRBV6-3 and TRBJ1-5; 9 positions agree with TRBD1. This CDR3 comprises 18 residues. Losses at the gene ends were 2 bases for V and 1 base for J; bases not matched to a gene: 9. Germline V gene data show CDR1 as MNHEY and CDR2 as SVGEGT. The CDR3, as DNA: TGTGCCAGCAGTTACACAGGGGGCAGGGGGCAAAGCAATCAGCCCCAGCATTTT. This codes for CASSYTGGRGQSNQPQHF.

This clonotype was picked up one time. The chain uses TRBV7-9 and TRBJ2-7, with D maybe TRBD2 (6 bases). Germline CDR1 SEHNR, CDR2 FQNEAQ (reference sequence). The CDR3 is made up of 15 amino acids. Deletions cut 0 bases from V and 4 bases from J, with 13 bases between. CDR3 sequence (DNA): TGTGCCAGCAGCTTAGCGCAGGGAGGAAAATACGAGCAGTACTTC. Translating gives CASSLAQGGKYEQYF.

This clonotype was detected only once. The J gene is TRBJ1-1, the V gene TRBV20-1; D is unclear. This CDR3 is 15 amino acids long. Per the germline V gene, CDR1 is DFQATT and CDR2 is SNEGSKA (reference sequence). The germline V and J ends were trimmed by 2 bases and 0 bases, with 13 bases remaining between them. CDR3 DNA sequence: TGCAGTGCTAGATCCAGCACGGTTATGAACACTGAAGCTTTCTTT. Amino acid sequence: CSARSSTVMNTEAFF.

This clonotype turned up a few times. This chain joins TRBV29-1 and TRBJ1-1; 8 bases map to TRBD1. Germline V gene lookup returns CDR1 SQVTM and CDR2 ANQGSEA. J was trimmed by 10 bases and V by 0 bases; bases with no gene match: 4. The CDR3 is 12 amino acids. The CDR3 is CSVEDPDRGAFF. The CDR3 DNA reads as TGCAGCGTTGAAGATCCTGACAGGGGAGCTTTCTTT. The whole variable domain, filled in from reference TRBV29-1 and TRBJ1-1, reads SAVISQKPSRDICQRGTSLTIQCQVDSQVTMMFWYRQQPGQSLTLIATANQGSEATYESGFVIDKFPISRPNLTFSTLTVSNMSPEDSSIYLCSVEDPDRGAFFGQGTRLTVV.

The J gene is TRBJ1-6, the V gene TRBV30; no firm D call. In germline, CDR1 is GTSNPN, CDR2 SVGIG (reference sequence). V was cut by 1 base and J by 7 bases, with 11 bases left in between. This CDR3 is built from 14 residues. DNA for the CDR3: TGTGCCTGGAGTGCAGGTGTTCGCAATTCACCCCTCCACTTT. Protein product: CAWSAGVRNSPLHF.

Only a few counts were recorded for this clonotype. The chain couples TRBV7-9 to TRBJ2-3, with D perhaps TRBD1 (6 bases). V was cut by 7 bases and J by 2 bases, with 13 bases left in between. CDR1 SEHNR and CDR2 FQNEAQ come from the germline V gene (reference sequence). The CDR3 is made up of 14 amino acids. The CDR3 is CASTPTGYTDTQYF. DNA for the CDR3: TGTGCCAGCACCCCGACAGGCTACACAGATACGCAGTATTTT. The full variable domain, in which reference TRBV7-9 and TRBJ2-3 provide the parts outside the CDR3, is DTGVSQNPRHKITKRGQNVTFRCDPISEHNRLYWYRQTLGQGPEFLTYFQNEAQLEKSRLLSDRFSAERPKGSFSTLEIQRTEQGDSAMYLCASTPTGYTDTQYFGPGTRLTVL.

This clonotype has more than one count but fewer than ten. The chain is built from TRBV27 and TRBJ2-1; no firm D call. CDR3 length: 15 amino acids. V was pared by 1 base and J by 8 bases, with 15 bases between. Germline loops: CDR1 MNHEY, CDR2 SMNVEV (reference sequence). The CDR3 sequence: CASSLLVHLGDEQFF. CDR3 DNA: TGTGCCAGCAGTTTATTGGTCCACCTGGGCGATGAGCAGTTCTTC.

This clonotype came up a few times. The chain combines TRBV21-1 with TRBJ2-7. TRBV21-1 is reported as a pseudogene. The CDR3 totals 13 residues. CDR3 DNA: TGTGCCAGCAGCAAGCAGGCCTCCTACGAGCAGTACTTC. Translating it yields CASSKQASYEQYF.

CDR3 in DNA: TGTGCCAGCAGTTATTCAGGCTATAGCACAGATACGCAGTATTTT. Amino acid sequence: CASSYSGYSTDTQYF. The chain combines TRBV6-2 or TRBV6-3 with TRBJ2-3; D gene uncertain. The CDR3 extends over 15 amino acids. Trimming removed 3 bases at V and 0 bases at J, with 10 bases between. Germline V lookup: CDR1 MNHEY, CDR2 SVGEGT.